This T cell receptor beta chain was obtained from a study of post-analysis software for immune sequencing data. Across the study: The patients showed relapsing-remitting, secondary progressive and progressive-relapsing multiple sclerosis courses. Overall study findings and caveats: The study found significantly lower normalized Chao1 diversity in multiple sclerosis patients than in controls. The authors found that F measure strongly co-clustered same-batch samples.

The library was made from cDNA and included unique molecular identifiers. T cells numbering roughly 0.85 to 11 million yielded 450,000 to 500,000 cDNA molecules. TCRdb processed the PCR reads anew with MiXCR; each CDR3 protein has one entry. Of 400,000 to 500,000 distinct CDR3 sequences listed, over 30% are singletons. With regard to this clonotype: Its specificity is unknown.

The origin of this receptor is a girl aged 2 to 10 with multiple sclerosis. The sample was blood.

CDR3: CASSLLNTGDHEQYF. The CDR3 DNA reads TGTGCCAGCAGTTTATTGAATACAGGGGACCACGAGCAGTACTTC. This chain joins TRBV27 and TRBJ2-7; 7 bases are shared with TRBD1. The V segment lost 1 base and the J segment 5 bases; nucleotides outside the gene matches: 8. This CDR3 region has 15 residues. Looked up from germline, CDR1 is MNHEY and CDR2 is SMNVEV (reference sequence).